These T cell receptor beta chains were read from a single sample in a study of CD8 T cells in ankylosing spondylitis. TCRdb recomputed calls from the 5' RACE reads with MiXCR, one row per CDR3 protein. The sample yields 450,000 or so distinct CDR3 sequences, roughly 26% seen once. The sequencing sample was made of blood, either unsorted or a sorted T cell fraction (not recorded which). The receptors originated from a male donor with ankylosing spondylitis. The CDR3 runs from the conserved cysteine through the conserved F or W. The order of the fields is V gene, D gene, clone size, J gene, CDR3 length, CDR3 DNA, CDR3 protein. The D gene is left open where the match is weak. A clone size is listed for some rows: how often the clone was seen (once, few, many), or a class if it is expanded.

TRBV5-8,TRBD2,.,TRBJ2-3,15,TGTGCCAGCAGCCAGGGACTAGCGGGTCCAGATACGCAGTATTTT,CASSQGLAGPDTQYF
TRBV20-1,TRBD2,few,TRBJ2-5,17,TGCAGTGCTAGAGATTTGGGGACTAGCGGGATTAAAGAGACCCAGTACTTC,CSARDLGTSGIKETQYF
TRBV12-3/TRBV12-4,.,few,TRBJ1-6,15,TGTGCCAGCAGTCCTATTTCAGGGTTAGGATCACCCCTCCACTTT,CASSPISGLGSPLHF
TRBV5-1,.,few,TRBJ1-2,14,TGCGCCAGCAGCCTATCTCGCCCGGTGGATGGCTACACCTTC,CASSLSRPVDGYTF
TRBV24-1,TRBD2,.,TRBJ2-2,17,TGTGCCACCAGTGATTTTGGGGGGAGGGATTTCACCGGGGAGCTGTTTTTT,CATSDFGGRDFTGELFF
TRBV20-1,.,few,TRBJ2-5,14,TGCAGTGCCAGATCCTTAGGGTTACAAGAGACCCAGTACTTC,CSARSLGLQETQYF
TRBV5-6,TRBD2,.,TRBJ2-1,17,TGTGCCAGCAGCGGAAGTGGACTAGCGGGGCTATACAATGAGCAGTTCTTC,CASSGSGLAGLYNEQFF
TRBV5-1,.,few,TRBJ1-1,13,TGCGCCAGCAGCTTGGTGGGGCCCACTGAAGCTTTCTTT,CASSLVGPTEAFF
TRBV7-2,.,few,TRBJ1-5,15,TGTGCCAGCAGCTTAGACAGGCGGCGGAATCAGCCCCAGCATTTT,CASSLDRRRNQPQHF
TRBV12-3/TRBV12-4,.,.,TRBJ2-2,15,TGTGCCAGCAGTTTCCAAGGACCGCGTACTGGGGAGCTGTTTTTT,CASSFQGPRTGELFF
TRBV20-1,.,.,TRBJ1-1,13,TGCAGTGCCCCTACGGCGGTCGGCACTGAAGCTTTCTTT,CSAPTAVGTEAFF
TRBV5-4,.,.,TRBJ2-1,13,TGTGCCAGCAGCTTGATGGGTGGCAATGAGCAGTTCTTC,CASSLMGGNEQFF
TRBV12-3/TRBV12-4,TRBD2,.,TRBJ2-3,16,TGTGCCAGCAGTTTACGACTAGCGGGTAGCACAGATACGCAGTATTTT,CASSLRLAGSTDTQYF
TRBV6-1,.,.,TRBJ1-2,17,TGTGCCAGCAGTCCAACCCCCCGGACCAAACAGGAGTATGGCTACACCTTC,CASSPTPRTKQEYGYTF
TRBV20-1,.,few,TRBJ2-7,14,TGCAGTGCTAGCGAGCAAGGGGGGAAATACGAGCAGTACTTC,CSASEQGGKYEQYF
TRBV2,TRBD2,few,TRBJ2-3,15,TGTGCCAGCAGTGAAGGACTAGCGGGAACAGATACGCAGTATTTT,CASSEGLAGTDTQYF
TRBV11-2,TRBD2,.,TRBJ2-7,15,TGTGCCAGCAGCTTCCTTAGTTCGGGAGGAAACGAGCAGTACTTC,CASSFLSSGGNEQYF
TRBV5-6,TRBD1,.,TRBJ2-5,17,TGTGCCAGCAGCTTGGTCGTGGACAGGGGGTACCAAGAGACCCAGTACTTC,CASSLVVDRGYQETQYF
TRBV27,TRBD1,.,TRBJ1-2,13,TGTGCCAGCAGAGGGACAGGGCGAGGCGGCTACACCTTC,CASRGTGRGGYTF
TRBV15,.,.,TRBJ1-2,12,TGTGCCACCAGCAGAGATCACTACGGAACGTCATTC,CATSRDHYGTSF
TRBV18,.,.,TRBJ2-3,14,TGTGCCAGCTCACCAGGGATGGACACAGATACGCAGTATTTT,CASSPGMDTDTQYF
TRBV5-6,.,.,TRBJ1-2,15,TGTGCCAGCAGCCCCGTAGGAAGCTCTAACTATGGCTACACCTTC,CASSPVGSSNYGYTF
TRBV20-1,.,.,TRBJ1-1,15,TGCAGTGCTAATCCGAGGACCTTAAAAAACACTGAATCTTTCTTT,CSANPRTLKNTESFF
TRBV7-2,.,few,TRBJ2-1,13,TGTGCCAGCAGCCTACGACTAGTTAATGAGCAGTTCTTC,CASSLRLVNEQFF
TRBV29-1,TRBD2,.,TRBJ2-3,18,TGCAGCGTAGTAGCCGGGACTAGCGGGAGGGCCGTAACAGATACGCAGTATTTT,CSVVAGTSGRAVTDTQYF
TRBV20-1,.,few,TRBJ2-7,11,TGCAGTGCTTTAAAGGGGTACGAGCAGTACTTC,CSALKGYEQYF
TRBV5-1,TRBD2,.,TRBJ2-2,16,TGCGCCAGCAGCTTGACTAGCGGGAGAAGCACCGGGGAGCTGTTTTTT,CASSLTSGRSTGELFF
TRBV5-1,.,few,TRBJ1-1,16,TGCGCCAGCAGCTTGGAACAGGGCAGCCTGAACACTGAAGCTTTCTTT,CASSLEQGSLNTEAFF